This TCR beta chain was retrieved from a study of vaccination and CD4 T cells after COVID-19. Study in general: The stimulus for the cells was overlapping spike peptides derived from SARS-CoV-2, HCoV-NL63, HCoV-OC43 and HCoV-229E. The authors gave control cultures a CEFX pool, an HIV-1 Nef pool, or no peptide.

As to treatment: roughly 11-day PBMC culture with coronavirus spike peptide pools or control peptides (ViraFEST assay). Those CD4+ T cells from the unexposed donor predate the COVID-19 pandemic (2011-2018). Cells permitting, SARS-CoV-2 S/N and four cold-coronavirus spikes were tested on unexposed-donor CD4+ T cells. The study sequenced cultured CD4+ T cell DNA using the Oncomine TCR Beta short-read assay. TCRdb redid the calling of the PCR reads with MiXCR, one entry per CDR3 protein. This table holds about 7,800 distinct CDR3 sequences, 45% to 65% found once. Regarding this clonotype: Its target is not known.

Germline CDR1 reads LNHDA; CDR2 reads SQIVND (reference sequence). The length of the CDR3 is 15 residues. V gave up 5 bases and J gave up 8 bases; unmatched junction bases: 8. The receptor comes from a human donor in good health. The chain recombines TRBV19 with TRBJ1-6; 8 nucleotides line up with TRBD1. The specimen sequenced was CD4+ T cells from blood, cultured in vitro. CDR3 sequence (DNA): TGTGCCAGTAGTCCCCGGGACAGGACTTATTCACCCCTCCACTTT. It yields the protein CASSPRDRTYSPLHF.